This TCR beta chain is from a study of vaccination and CD4 T cells after COVID-19. Study-wide results and limits: When vaccine-specific clones from convalescent patients were examined, 304 of 307 were spike mono-reactive.

Oncomine TCR Beta short-read sequencing was applied to DNA from cultured CD4+ T cells. Investigators isolated genomic DNA from cultured CD4+ T cells. MiXCR, run by TCRdb on the PCR reads, gives a single entry per CDR3 protein. The sample lists 6,500 to 7,500 distinct CDR3 sequences, around 65% occurring once. Unmatched junction bases numbered 4, after V lost 8 bases and J lost 2 bases. Germline V lookup: CDR1 SGHTA, CDR2 FQGNSA. This CDR3 has 13 residues. Treatment specified: roughly ten-day PBMC culture with coronavirus spike peptide pools or control peptides (ViraFEST assay). ViraFEST used peptide pools to expand antigen-specific T cells before TCR sequencing. Per well, approximately 2 million PBMCs were cultured in the presence of approximately 9 IU/ml IL-2 and approximately 10 ug/ml peptide pools. This clonotype occurred a few times. Its antigen is unidentified.

The clonotype was recovered from a human donor who had recovered from COVID-19. Sequencing was done on a sample of CD4+ T cells from blood, cultured in vitro. J is TRBJ2-3 and V is TRBV7-2, with 7 bases lining up with TRBD1. The CDR3 DNA follows: TGTGCCAGCCGGGACAGCGACACAGATACGCAGTATTTT. Amino acids: CASRDSDTDTQYF.